This is a list of T cell receptor beta chains from one sample in a study of PD-1 blockade in classical Hodgkin lymphoma. Sequencing was performed with immunoSEQ multiplex PCR; in TCRdb, only in-frame clones are kept and a portion is missing. The data hold approximately 19,000 clones, with more than 60% observed a single time. The source material was peripheral blood mononuclear cells (PBMCs), sampled before the second cycle of nivolumab. The source of these receptors is a human donor with classical Hodgkin lymphoma. Both conserved end residues are part of each CDR3. D genes are given only for firm matches.

cdr3_aa: CASTPYYDSQETQYF
d_call: .
j_call: TRBJ2-5
v_call: TRBV27

cdr3_aa: CASSPRTVLNTGELFF
d_call: .
j_call: TRBJ2-2
v_call: TRBV7-2

cdr3_aa: CASSDRDESSGNTIYF
d_call: .
j_call: TRBJ1-3
v_call: TRBV2

cdr3_aa: CASRHHRAGSYEQYF
d_call: .
j_call: TRBJ2-7
v_call: TRBV5-1

cdr3_aa: CSVETSGVSYEQYF
d_call: TRBD2
j_call: TRBJ2-7
v_call: TRBV29-1

cdr3_aa: CASSLEETQYF
d_call: .
j_call: TRBJ2-5
v_call: TRBV5-1

cdr3_aa: CASRAGVIYGYTF
d_call: .
j_call: TRBJ1-2
v_call: TRBV27

cdr3_aa: CASSPRTSGGYEQYF
d_call: TRBD2
j_call: TRBJ2-7
v_call: TRBV5-4

cdr3_aa: CASSIRGGGGNTIYF
d_call: TRBD1
j_call: TRBJ1-3
v_call: TRBV7-9

cdr3_aa: CASSYSRDIVAQYF
d_call: .
j_call: TRBJ2-7
v_call: TRBV6-6

cdr3_aa: CASSQNPESGSEQFF
d_call: .
j_call: TRBJ2-1
v_call: TRBV4-3

cdr3_aa: CASSYWTCCYNEQFF
d_call: .
j_call: TRBJ2-1
v_call: TRBV6-5

cdr3_aa: CSAKRDESYTF
d_call: .
j_call: TRBJ1-2
v_call: TRBV20-1

cdr3_aa: CASSQPSPGAAADTQYF
d_call: .
j_call: TRBJ2-3
v_call: TRBV4-3

cdr3_aa: CASSESGGISYNEQFF
d_call: .
j_call: TRBJ2-1
v_call: TRBV10-2

cdr3_aa: CASSQDTGFGNTIYF
d_call: .
j_call: TRBJ1-3
v_call: TRBV14

cdr3_aa: CAISYGTGNYGYTF
d_call: .
j_call: TRBJ1-2
v_call: TRBV10-3

cdr3_aa: CASSVTPVGGPLNEQFF
d_call: .
j_call: TRBJ2-1
v_call: TRBV9

cdr3_aa: CASSGTDNQPQHF
d_call: .
j_call: TRBJ1-5
v_call: TRBV9

cdr3_aa: CASSLRTYNQPQHF
d_call: .
j_call: TRBJ1-5
v_call: TRBV23-1

cdr3_aa: CASSLDFNGYTF
d_call: .
j_call: TRBJ1-2
v_call: TRBV7-8

cdr3_aa: CASSYTWGSSYNSPLHF
d_call: .
j_call: TRBJ1-6
v_call: TRBV19

cdr3_aa: CASTRDGQAGGYTF
d_call: .
j_call: TRBJ1-2
v_call: TRBV6-5

cdr3_aa: CASSLGLNYGYTF
d_call: .
j_call: TRBJ1-2
v_call: TRBV7-9

cdr3_aa: CASSLATESYEQYF
d_call: .
j_call: TRBJ2-7
v_call: TRBV27

cdr3_aa: CASSQGVSKGLAGGPYNEQFF
d_call: TRBD2
j_call: TRBJ2-1
v_call: TRBV4-3

cdr3_aa: CASSLPGLAGGRRELFF
d_call: TRBD2
j_call: TRBJ2-2
v_call: TRBV5-6

cdr3_aa: CASSVQMGQAEAFF
d_call: .
j_call: TRBJ1-1
v_call: TRBV6-1

cdr3_aa: CASSKGNTGELFF
d_call: .
j_call: TRBJ2-2
v_call: TRBV4-2

cdr3_aa: CASTKGGNTIYF
d_call: .
j_call: TRBJ1-3
v_call: TRBV19

cdr3_aa: CASSQAGGQETQYF
d_call: TRBD2
j_call: TRBJ2-5
v_call: TRBV4-2

cdr3_aa: CASSGTSAYNEQFF
d_call: TRBD2
j_call: TRBJ2-1
v_call: TRBV19

cdr3_aa: CASSQGNEQYF
d_call: .
j_call: TRBJ2-7
v_call: TRBV6-5

cdr3_aa: CASSLELAGGIDEQFF
d_call: TRBD2
j_call: TRBJ2-1
v_call: TRBV5-4

cdr3_aa: CASGAGGGRKLFF
d_call: TRBD1
j_call: TRBJ1-4
v_call: TRBV2

cdr3_aa: CASSPGGGWNQPQHF
d_call: .
j_call: TRBJ1-5
v_call: TRBV7-2

cdr3_aa: CASSYTSDGDGYTF
d_call: .
j_call: TRBJ1-2
v_call: TRBV6-6

cdr3_aa: CASSRWTGYNEQFF
d_call: TRBD1
j_call: TRBJ2-1
v_call: TRBV7-2

cdr3_aa: CASSQGSGSDTQYF
d_call: .
j_call: TRBJ2-3
v_call: TRBV7-2

cdr3_aa: CASSLGRGGGANVLTF
d_call: .
j_call: TRBJ2-6
v_call: TRBV13

cdr3_aa: CASSGYGSGGYTF
d_call: .
j_call: TRBJ1-2
v_call: TRBV19

cdr3_aa: CASRTQTGDGYTF
d_call: TRBD1
j_call: TRBJ1-2
v_call: TRBV28

cdr3_aa: CASSVGLRNTGELFF
d_call: .
j_call: TRBJ2-2
v_call: TRBV9

cdr3_aa: CASSQDLITNTQYF
d_call: .
j_call: TRBJ2-3
v_call: TRBV4-3

cdr3_aa: CASSPRAVNNEQFF
d_call: .
j_call: TRBJ2-1
v_call: TRBV5-1

cdr3_aa: CASSIPRTSGHTQYF
d_call: TRBD2
j_call: TRBJ2-3
v_call: TRBV19

cdr3_aa: CASSSRRTGNSNQPQHF
d_call: TRBD1
j_call: TRBJ1-5
v_call: TRBV7-8

cdr3_aa: CSARDPYEQYF
d_call: .
j_call: TRBJ2-7
v_call: TRBV20-1

cdr3_aa: CASSYRTQETQYF
d_call: .
j_call: TRBJ2-5
v_call: TRBV6-5